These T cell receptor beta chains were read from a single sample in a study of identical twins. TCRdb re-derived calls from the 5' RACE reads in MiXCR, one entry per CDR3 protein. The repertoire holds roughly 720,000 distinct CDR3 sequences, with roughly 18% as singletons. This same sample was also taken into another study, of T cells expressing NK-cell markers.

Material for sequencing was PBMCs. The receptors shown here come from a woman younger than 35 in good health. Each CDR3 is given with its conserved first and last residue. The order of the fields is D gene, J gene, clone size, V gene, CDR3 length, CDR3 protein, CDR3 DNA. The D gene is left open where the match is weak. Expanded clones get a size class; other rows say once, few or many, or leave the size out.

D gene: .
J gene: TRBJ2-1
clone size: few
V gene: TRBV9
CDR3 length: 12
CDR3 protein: CASSATGIEQFF
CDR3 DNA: TGTGCCAGCAGCGCTACAGGGATTGAGCAGTTCTTC

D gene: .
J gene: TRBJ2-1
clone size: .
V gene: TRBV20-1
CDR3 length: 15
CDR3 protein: CSAQQAGPSYNEQFF
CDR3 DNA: TGCAGTGCGCAACAAGCCGGACCTTCCTACAATGAGCAGTTCTTC

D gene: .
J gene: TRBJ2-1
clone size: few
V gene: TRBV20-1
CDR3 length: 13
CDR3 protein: CRVAPRGYNEQFF
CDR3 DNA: TGCAGGGTCGCCCCCAGGGGCTACAATGAGCAGTTCTTC

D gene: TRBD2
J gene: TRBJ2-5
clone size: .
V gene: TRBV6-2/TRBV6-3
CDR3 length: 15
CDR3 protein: CASSLLSGAQETQYF
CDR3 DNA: TGTGCCAGCAGCCTACTCAGCGGGGCCCAAGAGACCCAGTACTTC

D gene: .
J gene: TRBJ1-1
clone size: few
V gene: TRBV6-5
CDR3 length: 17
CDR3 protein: CASSYWGGRVTPTEAFF
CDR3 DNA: TGTGCCAGCAGTTACTGGGGGGGGCGGGTAACTCCCACTGAAGCTTTCTTT

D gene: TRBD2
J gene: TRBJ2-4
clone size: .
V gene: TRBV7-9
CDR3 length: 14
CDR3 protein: CASSLDGAGNIQYF
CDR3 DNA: TGTGCCAGCAGCTTGGACGGAGCGGGGAACATTCAGTACTTC

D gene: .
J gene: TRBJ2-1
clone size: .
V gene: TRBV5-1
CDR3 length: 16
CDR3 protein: CASSALTGVLGNEQFF
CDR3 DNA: TGCGCCAGCAGCGCTCTTACCGGGGTTTTGGGCAATGAGCAGTTCTTC

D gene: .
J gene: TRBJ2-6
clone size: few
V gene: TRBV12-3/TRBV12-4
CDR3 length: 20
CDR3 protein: CASSFLSVGFAGSGANVLTF
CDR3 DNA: TGTGCCAGCAGTTTTCTGAGTGTTGGTTTTGCGGGGAGTGGGGCCAACGTCCTGACTTTC

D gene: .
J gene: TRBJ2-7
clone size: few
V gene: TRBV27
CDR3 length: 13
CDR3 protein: CASSMGVGYEQYF
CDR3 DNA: TGTGCCAGCAGTATGGGGGTCGGTTACGAGCAGTACTTC

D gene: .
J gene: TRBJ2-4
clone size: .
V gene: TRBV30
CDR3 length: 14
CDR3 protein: CAWSSGLAKNIQYF
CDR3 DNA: TGTGCCTGGAGTTCTGGACTAGCCAAAAACATTCAGTACTTC

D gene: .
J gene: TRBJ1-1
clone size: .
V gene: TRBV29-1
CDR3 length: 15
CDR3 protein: CSAHRDSQVNTEAFF
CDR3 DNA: TGCAGCGCCCACCGGGACTCCCAGGTGAACACTGAAGCTTTCTTT

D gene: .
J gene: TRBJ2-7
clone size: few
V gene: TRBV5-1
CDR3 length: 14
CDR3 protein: CASRPGSRPYEQYF
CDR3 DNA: TGCGCCAGCAGACCAGGCAGCCGCCCCTACGAGCAGTACTTC